This T cell receptor (beta chain) appears in the sequencing data of a study of shared clonotypes between healthy human individuals. Whole-study results and caveats: In a handful of donors, around 5% of naive CD4 clonotypes appeared in common. Larger richness was generally estimated for naive than memory subsets.

This clone was observed once. What it recognizes is unknown. V was pared by 5 bases and J by 2 bases, with 13 bases between. This CDR3 region has 15 residues. CDR1 and CDR2 (germline): MDHEN, SYDVKM. Produced via immunoSEQ multiplex PCR; TCRdb's table is partial and in-frame only. The repertoire holds hundreds of thousands of clones, with 95% to 98% as singletons. The specimen was naive CD4+ T cells sorted from blood. The subset denotes: CD45RA+ positively selected. The chain uses TRBV28 and TRBJ1-5; D is undetermined. This clonotype originated in a woman in her 30s in good health. The CDR3 loop is CASSRLVAGNQPQHF. The CDR3 DNA reads TGTGCCAGCAGTCGGCTTGTAGCGGGCAATCAGCCCCAGCATTTT.